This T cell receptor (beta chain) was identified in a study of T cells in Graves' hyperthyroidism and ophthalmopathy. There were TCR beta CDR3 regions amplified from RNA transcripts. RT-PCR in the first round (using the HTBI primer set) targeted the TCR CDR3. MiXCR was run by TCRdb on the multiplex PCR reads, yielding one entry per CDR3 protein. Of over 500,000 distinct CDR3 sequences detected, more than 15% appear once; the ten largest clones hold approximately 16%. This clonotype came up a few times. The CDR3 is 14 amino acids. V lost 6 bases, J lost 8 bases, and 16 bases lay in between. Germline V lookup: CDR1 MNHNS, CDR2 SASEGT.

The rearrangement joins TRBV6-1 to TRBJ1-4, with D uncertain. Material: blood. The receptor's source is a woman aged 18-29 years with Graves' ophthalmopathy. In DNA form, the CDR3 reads TGTGCCAGCAGACAGTCTATGAGTCGAGAAAAACTGTTTTTT. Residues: CASRQSMSREKLFF.